Below are 11 T cell receptor beta chains sequenced from a single sample in a study of shared clonotypes between healthy human individuals. This table comes from immunoSEQ multiplex PCR, and its TCRdb copy is limited to in-frame clones, with some not included. The data hold under 2.5 million clones, with about nine tenths observed a single time. The source material was naive CD4+ T cells from PBMCs. Subset noted: CD45RA+ positively selected. Receptors originate from a man aged 18 to 30 in good health. Some clones in this sample may be carry-over from other donors' samples.

The gene calls are TRBV18 and TRBJ2-1, with unresolved D. Germline assignment: CDR1 KGHSH and CDR2 LQKENI. Deletions cut 2 bases from V and 4 bases from J, with 12 bases between. There are 15 residues in the CDR3. The CDR3 sequence is CASSPGWAPYNEQFF. CDR3 in DNA: TGTGCCAGCTCACCAGGTTGGGCCCCGTACAATGAGCAGTTCTTC.

The chain employs TRBV5-4 and TRBJ2-1, with D uncertain. Germline lookup yields CDR1 SGHNT and CDR2 YYREEE (reference sequence). Trimming stripped 0 bases from V and 10 bases from J, with 5 bases between. This CDR3 has 11 residues. CDR3 in amino acids: CASSLAWEQFF. CDR3 DNA sequence: TGTGCCAGCAGCTTGGCCTGGGAGCAGTTCTTC.

This clone was observed once. The chain carries TRBV6-1 and TRBJ2-5; no reliable D call. The CDR3 has 13 amino acids. Trimming left V 4 bases short and J 0 bases short, with 6 bases between. Germline V gives CDR1 MNHNS, CDR2 SASEGT. The CDR3 nucleotides read TGTGCCAGCAGTGCCTCAAACCAAGAGACCCAGTACTTC. Translation: CASSASNQETQYF.

This clone has only one observation. The chain recombines TRBV2 with TRBJ2-7; no definite D call. V was trimmed by 2 bases and J by 8 bases, leaving 4 bases between them. Germline V gene sequence: CDR1 SNHLY, CDR2 FYNNEI. The CDR3 spans 10 residues. The CDR3 DNA follows: TGTGCCAGCAGTGAACAGAAGCAGTACTTC. This codes for CASSEQKQYF.

The gene calls are TRBV5-1 and TRBJ2-7, with 7 bases aligning to TRBD1. This CDR3 spans 16 amino acids. Trimming at V came to 3 bases and at J to 2 bases, leaving 11 bases not matched to a gene. From germline, CDR1 is SGHRS and CDR2 YFSETQ. CDR3 sequence (DNA): TGCGCCAGCAGCTGGACCCCGACAGGGTTAACCTACGAGCAGTACTTC. Protein product: CASSWTPTGLTYEQYF.

This rearrangement joins TRBV7-8 to TRBJ1-1; a possible D gene is TRBD1 (5 bases). Trimming shortened V by 1 base and J by 4 bases, and 16 bases separated the two germline ends. Germline V gene data show CDR1 as SGHVS and CDR2 as FQNEAQ. The CDR3 has 16 residues. The CDR3 DNA reads TGTGCCAGCAGCTTAGGGTCGGCCAGTCAGGGCACTGAAGCTTTCTTT. This gives the protein CASSLGSASQGTEAFF.

This clone occurred a few times. The same CDR3 can be traced to other DNA sequences in this sample. The J gene is TRBJ2-5, the V gene TRBV5-1; D gene uncertain. Trimming took 1 base from V and 5 from J, leaving 3 bases between them. The germline V gene has CDR1 SGHRS and CDR2 YFSETQ. The CDR3 contains 11 residues. CDR3 in DNA: TGCGCCAGCAGCTTGCTGGAGACCCAGTACTTC. This sequence encodes CASSLLETQYF.

A word on this clone: Different DNA sequences within this sample yield the same CDR3. This rearrangement joins TRBV5-1 to TRBJ2-1, with 13 bases that match TRBD2. CDR3 size: 17 residues. V dropped 4 bases and J dropped 4; count of bases not matched to a gene: 8. Germline V gene sequence: CDR1 SGHRS, CDR2 YFSETQ. The CDR3 reads CASSPGLAGTIYNEQFF. The CDR3 region has the DNA TGCGCCAGCAGCCCGGGACTAGCGGGAACAATTTACAATGAGCAGTTCTTC.

This clone was detected a few times. Other DNA sequences within the sample encode an identical CDR3. The chain has TRBV2 and TRBJ1-2; D not certain. The V gene lost 4 bases and the J gene lost 5 bases, with 5 bases spanning the gap. The CDR3 totals 11 residues. The germline V gene has CDR1 SNHLY and CDR2 FYNNEI. The CDR3 nucleotides are TGTGCCAGCAGTGGGAATTATGGCTACACCTTC. Translation gives CASSGNYGYTF.

The chain recombines TRBV11-3 with TRBJ2-1; 9 bases line up with TRBD1. The CDR3 sequence is 15 residues long. CDR1 is SGHNT, CDR2 YENEEA, per germline. V dropped 1 base and J dropped 7; count of bases not matched to a gene: 5. The CDR3 region has the DNA TGTGCCAGCAGCTTAGGGGACAGGGCGTGGAATGAGCAGTTCTTC. Encoded protein: CASSLGDRAWNEQFF.

This chain connects TRBV11-3 to TRBJ2-7; tentative D call: TRBD2 (5 bases). CDR3 length equals 11 residues. With 3 bases removed from V and 7 bases from J, the gap between germline ends came to 7 bases. CDR1 SGHNT and CDR2 YENEEA come from the germline V gene. The CDR3 DNA is TGTGCCAGCAGCTTTGGAGGAGAGCAGTACTTC. Amino acid sequence: CASSFGGEQYF.